The 11 T cell receptor beta chains listed next were all sequenced from one sample in a study of T cell responses to AZD1222 COVID-19 vaccine listed by TCRdb under 2021. The library came from the immunoSEQ multiplex PCR assay. Sourced from immuneACCESS, this table was stored by TCRdb with only in-frame sequences that have V and J called. A share of the clones is absent; for the studies checked, an unresolved V gene accounts for under half, and the remainder has no known explanation. The sample table holds some 90,000 clones, of which around nine tenths were seen once. Roughly 15% of the sample goes to the ten largest clones. The sample's time point label, decoded: baseline before first vaccination. This sample comprised peripheral blood, obtained on day 0 of AZD1222 vaccination. Source of these receptors: an adult in good health.

The rearrangement uses TRBV30 and TRBJ2-1, with 7 nucleotides matching TRBD1. Germline assignment: CDR1 GTSNPN and CDR2 SVGIG (reference sequence). CDR3 length: 15 amino acids. With 7 bases clipped from V and 5 bases from J, the junction kept 14 bases outside the gene matches. The CDR3 loop reads CAFTVTGNVHNEQFF. For the CDR3, the DNA is TGTGCCTTTACCGTGACAGGGAATGTGCACAATGAGCAGTTCTTC.

This clone was counted between two and nine times. The chain carries TRBV19 and TRBJ2-7; D is ambiguous. CDR1 is LNHDA, CDR2 SQIVND, per germline (reference sequence). Trimming cost V 5 bases and J 6 bases, with 17 bases left between them. The CDR3 covers 14 residues. The CDR3 spells CASSSSTVLGEQYF. The CDR3 nucleotides read TGTGCCAGTAGTTCCTCGACGGTGCTAGGCGAGCAGTACTTC.

This chain connects TRBV18 to TRBJ2-3, with D tentatively TRBD1 (5 bases). Germline V gene data show CDR1 as KGHSH and CDR2 as LQKENI. The V end was cut by 2 bases, the J end by 0 bases, with 12 bases between. This CDR3 contains 16 residues. The CDR3 reads CASSPWQGASTDTQYF. CDR3 nucleotide sequence: TGTGCCAGCTCACCATGGCAGGGTGCTAGCACAGATACGCAGTATTTT.

The chain is built from TRBV28 and TRBJ2-2; D assignment may be TRBD1 or TRBD2 (5 bases each). The CDR3 length is 14 residues. CDR1 is MDHEN and CDR2 is SYDVKM in the germline V gene. Trimming shortened V by 5 bases and J by 1 base, and 8 bases separated the two germline ends. The CDR3 is CASSRGRNTGELFF. Here the CDR3 DNA reads TGTGCCAGCAGTCGGGGCCGGAACACCGGGGAGCTGTTTTTT.

This chain uses TRBV2 with TRBJ2-7; D gene ambiguous. The CDR3 extends over 14 amino acids. Germline values: CDR1 SNHLY, CDR2 FYNNEI. Between the trimmed V and J ends, which lost 6 bases and 1 base, there was a span of 13 bases. CDR3: CASRAFLQSYEQYF. Written as DNA, the CDR3 is TGTGCCAGCAGGGCTTTTCTCCAATCCTACGAGCAGTACTTC. The complete variable domain, with remaining parts taken from reference TRBV2 and TRBJ2-7, reads EPEVTQTPSHQVTQMGQEVILRCVPISNHLYFYWYRQILGQKVEFLVSFYNNEISEKSEIFDDQFSVERPDGSNFTLKIRSTKLEDSAMYFCASRAFLQSYEQYFGPGTRLTVT.

The rearrangement joins TRBV28 to TRBJ1-1; maybe TRBD1 (5 bases). This CDR3 comprises 15 residues. CDR1 is MDHEN, CDR2 SYDVKM, per germline. Trimming pared 6 bases from V and 6 bases from J, leaving 20 bases between. CDR3 nucleotides: TGTGCCAGCAGACCAGGGCGCCGGGGAGGAGCTGAAGCTTTCTTT. Translating it yields CASRPGRRGGAEAFF.

The rearrangement links TRBV9 to TRBJ2-2; D is possibly TRBD2 (5 bases). CDR1 is SGDLS, CDR2 YYNGEE, per germline. Trimming stripped 0 bases from V and 6 bases from J, with 6 bases between. There are 13 residues in the CDR3. The CDR3 here is CASSVDGAGELFF. The CDR3 DNA sequence: TGTGCCAGCAGCGTAGACGGGGCCGGGGAGCTGTTTTTT.

This chain connects TRBV6-5 to TRBJ1-1; D may be TRBD1 (5 bases). V was trimmed by 2 bases and J by 3 bases, leaving 16 bases between them. The CDR3 consists of 16 residues. Germline-derived CDR1 and CDR2 are MNHEY and SVGAGI. CDR3 DNA sequence: TGTGCCAGCAGTTACAGAGGGGCACAGGTGGACACTGAAGCTTTCTTT. It encodes CASSYRGAQVDTEAFF.

A single count supports this clone. J is TRBJ2-7 and V is TRBV5-1; possible D gene TRBD1, 6 bases. Germline loops: CDR1 SGHRS, CDR2 YFSETQ. The germline V and J ends were trimmed by 0 bases and 3 bases, with 13 bases remaining between them. This CDR3 contains 15 residues. The CDR3 nucleotides are TGCGCCAGCAGCTTGGCAGGGGCAAAAAACTACGAGCAGTACTTC. Amino acids: CASSLAGAKNYEQYF. Filled out from reference TRBV5-1 and TRBJ2-7, the complete variable domain reads KAGVTQTPRYLIKTRGQQVTLSCSPISGHRSVSWYQQTPGQGLQFLFEYFSETQRNKGNFPGRFSGRQFSNSRSEMNVSTLELGDSALYLCASSLAGAKNYEQYFGPGTRLTVT.

The chain recombines TRBV7-6 with TRBJ2-3; tentative D call: TRBD1 (6 bases). V lost 5 bases to trimming and J lost 7 bases, with 16 bases between them. Germline assignment: CDR1 SGHVS and CDR2 FNYEAQ. This CDR3 comprises 14 residues. The chain's CDR3 is CASSPGPRGNTQYF. Here the CDR3 DNA reads TGTGCCAGCAGCCCCGGTCCCAGGGGAAATACGCAGTATTTT.

The rearrangement uses TRBV3-1 (or the pseudogene TRBV3-2) and TRBJ1-2; D might be TRBD1 (6 bases). Per the germline V gene, CDR1 is LGHDT and CDR2 is YNNKEL (reference sequence). The V gene lost 4 bases and the J gene lost 0 bases, with 15 bases spanning the gap. This CDR3 is built from 16 residues. CDR3 sequence (DNA): TGTGCCAGCAGCCGTCTCTCCGGGACAACTAACTATGGCTACACCTTC. This codes for CASSRLSGTTNYGYTF.